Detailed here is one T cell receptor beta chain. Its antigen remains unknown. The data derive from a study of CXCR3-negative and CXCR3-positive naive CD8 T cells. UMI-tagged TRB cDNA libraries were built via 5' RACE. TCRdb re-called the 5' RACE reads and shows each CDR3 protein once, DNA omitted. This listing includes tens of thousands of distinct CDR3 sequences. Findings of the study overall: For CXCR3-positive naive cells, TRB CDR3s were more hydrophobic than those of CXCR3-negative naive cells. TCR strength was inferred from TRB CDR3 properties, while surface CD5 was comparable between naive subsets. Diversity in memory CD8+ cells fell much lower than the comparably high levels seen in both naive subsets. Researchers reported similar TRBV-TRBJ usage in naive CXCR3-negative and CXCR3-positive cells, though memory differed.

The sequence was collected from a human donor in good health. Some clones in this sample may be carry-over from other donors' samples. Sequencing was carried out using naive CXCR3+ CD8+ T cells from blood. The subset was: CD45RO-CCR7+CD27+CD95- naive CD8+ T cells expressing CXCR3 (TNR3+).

CDR3 region: CATSVGQGAYNEQFF. V is TRBV24-1 and J is TRBJ2-1; absent DNA, TCRdb's TRBD1 call cannot be checked. CDR1 is KGHDR and CDR2 is SFDVKD in the germline V gene. This CDR3 has 15 amino acids.